This TCR beta chain emerged from a study of shared T cell receptors in the human thymus. CDR3 length: 13 residues. The junction had 9 bases not matched to a gene; V was cut back by 7 bases and J by 8 bases. In germline, CDR1 is MNHNS, CDR2 SASEGT. Repertoires were generated with immunoSEQ multiplex PCR, while TCRdb's copy carries only in-frame clones and drops some. Altogether tens of thousands of clones are present, roughly 95% being singletons, with the ten largest covering around 0.033%. The rearrangement uses TRBV6-1 and TRBJ1-1; 8 nucleotides line up with TRBD1. The origin of this receptor is a human donor. The sequenced sample consisted of thymocytes. CDR3 nucleotide sequence: TGTGCCAGCATTAGACAGGGGCTAAGGGAAGCTTTCTTT. Residues: CASIRQGLREAFF.